This T cell receptor (beta chain) was captured in a study of intratumoral heterogeneity in liver cancer. Context from the whole study: In the full cohort of over eleven patients, the median age was approximately 60 years and the majority of patients were male. RNA-seq, DNA sequencing, TCR-seq and SNP array data from multiple regions of hepatocellular carcinoma specimens were combined in the study to investigate intratumor heterogeneity. The full cohort included 71 multiregional samples from some 15 HCC patients, consisting of roughly 50 tumoral regions and approximately 20 adjacent nontumoral regions. On the study overall, not on this receptor specifically: Limitations acknowledged by the authors included a relatively low number of patients and under-sampled representation of tumor-infiltrating lymphocytes.

Regarding this clone: Its antigen is not yet known. Base qualities are not provided; no much larger clone lies one nucleotide away.

Every patient had early-stage hepatocellular carcinoma and received no therapy prior to surgical resection. Sampled areas lacked macroscopic evidence of necrosis or hemorrhage. Multiple regions from two patients were subjected to TCR sequencing (ImmunoSeq). Frozen resection tissue samples were collected at least 1 cm apart from each other. The N label marked samples taken from nontumoral liver tissue adjacent to the tumor. Genomic DNA was isolated from bulk tissue with the DNeasy blood and tissue kit. The CDR3 measures 15 amino acids from cysteine to phenylalanine. The retained sequence is limited to the CDR3, 45 bases, with the frame set at the first base. In the germline V gene, CDR1 corresponds to SGHRS and CDR2 to YFSETQ. Here V drops 4 bases and J drops 5 bases, and the junction holds 8 bases not matched to any gene. The immunoSEQ assay was used to sequence TCR beta chain CDR3 regions from genomic DNA. Rearranged VDJ segments were amplified with primers annealing to V and J segments. The study's processing was this. The ImmunoSeq Analyzer software was used to calculate clonality and richness metrics. Clones with differential abundance between regions were identified with Fisher's exact test combined with a beta-binomial method for additional stringency. TCRdb took over this immuneACCESS table, retaining in-frame rearrangements with V and J assigned. Such tables are incomplete; in checked studies, under half of the missing clones stem from an unresolved V gene, and the remainder is unexplained. That table gives V, J and clone size, and the DNA gave D and trimming. The sample table shows 21,000 or so clones, and just under 75% are seen once. Roughly a sixth of the sample rests with the top ten.

The clonotype comes from a woman in her sixties or seventies with hepatocellular carcinoma. The rearranged chain carries TRBV5-1 and TRBJ2-1, with 8 bases aligning to TRBD1. The input for sequencing was tumor-adjacent normal tissue, taken before any cancer treatment. The nucleotide sequence is given as TGCGCCAGCAGCCCCGAGGGCAGGGGGCACAATGAGCAGTTCTTC. The encoded protein is CASSPEGRGHNEQFF. Reference TRBV5-1 and TRBJ2-1 proteins supply the regions before and after the CDR3; the full variable domain is: KAGVTQTPRYLIKTRGQQVTLSCSPISGHRSVSWYQQTPGQGLQFLFEYFSETQRNKGNFPGRFSGRQFSNSRSEMNVSTLELGDSALYLCASSPEGRGHNEQFFGPGTRLTVL.